This TCR beta chain was recorded in a study of CD8+ T cells in alopecia areata. Study observations and caveats: Researchers report lesional scalp, most notably alopecia totalis/universalis, outstripped normal scalp in clonality.

Germline loops: CDR1 SEHNR, CDR2 FQNEAQ (reference sequence). With 2 bases removed from V and 4 bases from J, the gap between germline ends came to 15 bases. The CDR3 length is 16 residues. Regarding this clone: What it recognizes is unknown.

Sampling of alopecia areata patients yielded lesional scalp punch biopsies as well as peripheral blood. The sequencing template was cDNA reverse transcribed from extracted RNA. The assay was immunoSEQ multiplex PCR, and TCRdb's table has in-frame clones only and misses some. The repertoire holds about 69,000 clones, with roughly 57% as singletons. V and J are TRBV7-9 and TRBJ1-5; no clear D gene. Sequencing was performed on CD8+ T cells sorted from blood, taken at week 0. The sequence was obtained from a human donor with alopecia areata. The CDR3 DNA is TGTGCCAGCAGCTTACGAGAGAAATCCTCAAATCAGCCCCAGCATTTT. It is translated as CASSLREKSSNQPQHF. The whole variable domain, remainder taken from reference TRBV7-9 and TRBJ1-5, is DTGVSQNPRHKITKRGQNVTFRCDPISEHNRLYWYRQTLGQGPEFLTYFQNEAQLEKSRLLSDRFSAERPKGSFSTLEIQRTEQGDSAMYLCASSLREKSSNQPQHFGDGTRLSIL.